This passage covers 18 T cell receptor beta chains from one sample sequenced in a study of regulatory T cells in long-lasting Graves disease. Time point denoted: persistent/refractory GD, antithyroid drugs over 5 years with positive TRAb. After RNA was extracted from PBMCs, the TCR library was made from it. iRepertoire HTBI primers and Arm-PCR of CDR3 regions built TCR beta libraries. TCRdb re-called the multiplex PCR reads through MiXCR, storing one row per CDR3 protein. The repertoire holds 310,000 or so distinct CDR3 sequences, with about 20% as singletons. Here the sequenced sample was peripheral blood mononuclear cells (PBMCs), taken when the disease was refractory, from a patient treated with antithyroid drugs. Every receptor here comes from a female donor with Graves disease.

CDR3 in amino acids: CSVVKGLGGYTF. The CDR3 nucleotides read TGCAGCGTTGTAAAGGGTTTAGGGGGCTACACCTTC. The V and J genes are TRBV29-1 and TRBJ1-2; no firm D call. Germline loops: CDR1 SQVTM, CDR2 ANQGSEA. V was cut by 4 bases and J by 8 bases, with 14 bases left in between. The CDR3 is 12 amino acids.

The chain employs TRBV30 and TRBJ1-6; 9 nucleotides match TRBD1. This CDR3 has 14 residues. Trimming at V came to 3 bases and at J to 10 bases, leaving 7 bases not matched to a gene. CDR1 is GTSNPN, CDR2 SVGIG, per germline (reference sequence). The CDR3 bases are TGTGCCTGGAGCGAGGGACAGGGTCGATCACCCCTCCACTTT. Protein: CAWSEGQGRSPLHF.

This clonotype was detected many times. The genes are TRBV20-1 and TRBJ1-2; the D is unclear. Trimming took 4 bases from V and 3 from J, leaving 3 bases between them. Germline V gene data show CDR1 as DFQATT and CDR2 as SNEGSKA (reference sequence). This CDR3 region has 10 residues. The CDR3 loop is CSANHYGYTF. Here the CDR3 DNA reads TGCAGTGCTAACCACTATGGCTACACCTTC.

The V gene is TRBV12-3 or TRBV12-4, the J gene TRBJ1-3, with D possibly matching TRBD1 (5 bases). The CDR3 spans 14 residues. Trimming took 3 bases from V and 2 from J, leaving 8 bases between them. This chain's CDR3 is CASSLSGPGNTIYF. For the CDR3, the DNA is TGTGCCAGCAGTTTGTCGGGGCCTGGAAACACCATATATTTT.

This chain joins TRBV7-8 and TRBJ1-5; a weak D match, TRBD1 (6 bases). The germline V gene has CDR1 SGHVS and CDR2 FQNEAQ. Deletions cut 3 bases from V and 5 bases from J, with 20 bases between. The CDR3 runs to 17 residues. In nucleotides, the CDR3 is TGTGCCAGCAGCTTGGAGGCCGGGGGCCTTAGACATCAGCCCCAGCATTTT. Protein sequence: CASSLEAGGLRHQPQHF.

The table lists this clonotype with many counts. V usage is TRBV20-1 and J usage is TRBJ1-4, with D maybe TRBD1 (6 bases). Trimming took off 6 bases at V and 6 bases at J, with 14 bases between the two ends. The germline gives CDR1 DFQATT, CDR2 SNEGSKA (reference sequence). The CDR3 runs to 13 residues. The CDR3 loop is CSANREGDEKLFF. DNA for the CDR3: TGCAGTGCCAACCGGGAGGGGGATGAAAAACTGTTTTTT.

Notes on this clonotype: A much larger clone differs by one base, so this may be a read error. CDR3 nucleotide sequence: TGTGCCAGCAGTTCCAGGTTCTCAAGACATTTT. Protein product: CASSSRFSRHF. The chain is built from TRBV12-3 or TRBV12-4 and TRBJ1-3, with unresolved D. CDR3 size: 11 residues.

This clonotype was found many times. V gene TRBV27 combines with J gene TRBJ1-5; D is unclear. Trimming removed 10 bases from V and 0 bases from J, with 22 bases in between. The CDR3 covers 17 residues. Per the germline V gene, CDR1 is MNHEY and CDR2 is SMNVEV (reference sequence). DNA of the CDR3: TGTGCCACCCAACTTATCCGCCCCCTCTATAGCAATCAGCCCCAGCATTTT. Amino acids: CATQLIRPLYSNQPQHF.

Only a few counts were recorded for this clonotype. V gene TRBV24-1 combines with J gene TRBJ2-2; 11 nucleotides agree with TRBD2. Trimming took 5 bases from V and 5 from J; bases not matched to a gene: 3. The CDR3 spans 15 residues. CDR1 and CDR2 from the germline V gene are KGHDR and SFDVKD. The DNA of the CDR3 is TGTGCCACCAGTGGCGTAGCGGGAGGGACCGGGGAGCTGTTTTTT. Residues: CATSGVAGGTGELFF.

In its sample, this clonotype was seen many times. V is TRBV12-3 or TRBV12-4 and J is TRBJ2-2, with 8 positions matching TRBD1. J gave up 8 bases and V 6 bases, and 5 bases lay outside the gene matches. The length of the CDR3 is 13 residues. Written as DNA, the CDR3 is TGTGCCAGCAGAGACAGGGGTTTTGGGGAGCTGTTTTTT. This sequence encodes CASRDRGFGELFF.

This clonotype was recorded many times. CDR3 residues: CASSLTAQQETQYF. The CDR3, as DNA: TGTGCCAGCAGCTTAACAGCACAGCAAGAGACCCAGTACTTC. V usage is TRBV7-9 and J usage is TRBJ2-5; D is undetermined. Trimming stripped 2 bases from V and 2 bases from J, with 9 bases between. CDR1 is SEHNR, CDR2 FQNEAQ, per germline (reference sequence). The CDR3 is 14 residues long.

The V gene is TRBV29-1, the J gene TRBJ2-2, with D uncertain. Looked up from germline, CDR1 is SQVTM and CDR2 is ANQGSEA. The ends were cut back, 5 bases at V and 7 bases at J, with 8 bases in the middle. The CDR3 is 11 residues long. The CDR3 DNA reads TGCAGCGTTACTCGAGTCGGGGAGCTGTTTTTT. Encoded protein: CSVTRVGELFF.

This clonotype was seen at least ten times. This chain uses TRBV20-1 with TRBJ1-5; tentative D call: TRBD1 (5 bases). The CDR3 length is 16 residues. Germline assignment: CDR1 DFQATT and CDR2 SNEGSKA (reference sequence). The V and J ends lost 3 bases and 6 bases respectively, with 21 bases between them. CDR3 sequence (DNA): TGCAGTGCTAGGGGGCTAAACAAGGGGCGTTTTCAGCCCCAGCATTTT. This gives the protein CSARGLNKGRFQPQHF.

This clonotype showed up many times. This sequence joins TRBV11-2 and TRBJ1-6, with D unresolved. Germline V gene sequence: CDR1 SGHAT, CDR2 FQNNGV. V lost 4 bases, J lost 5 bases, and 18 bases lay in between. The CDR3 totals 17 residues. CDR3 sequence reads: CASSSRRPFVNNSPLHF. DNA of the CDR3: TGTGCCAGCAGCTCCAGACGTCCCTTCGTTAATAATTCACCCCTCCACTTT.

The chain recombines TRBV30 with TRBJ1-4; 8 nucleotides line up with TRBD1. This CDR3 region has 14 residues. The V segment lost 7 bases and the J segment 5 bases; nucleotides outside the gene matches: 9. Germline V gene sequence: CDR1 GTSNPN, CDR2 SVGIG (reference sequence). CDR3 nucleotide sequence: TGTGCCTATGACAGGGGAGGACCCAATGAAAAACTGTTTTTT. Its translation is CAYDRGGPNEKLFF.

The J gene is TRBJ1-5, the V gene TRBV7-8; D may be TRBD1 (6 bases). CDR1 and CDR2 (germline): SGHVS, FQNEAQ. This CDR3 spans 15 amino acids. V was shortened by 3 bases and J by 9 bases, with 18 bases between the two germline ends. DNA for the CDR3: TGTGCCAGCAGCTTGGGTACAGGGCCCCCTCGGCCCCAGCATTTT. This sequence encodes CASSLGTGPPRPQHF.

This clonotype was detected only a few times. CDR3 DNA sequence: TGCGCCAGCAGCTCTTTTATAGGACAGGGTGCTTTCTTT. Translating gives CASSSFIGQGAFF. The chain employs TRBV5-1 and TRBJ1-1; 8 bases map to TRBD1. Germline assignment: CDR1 SGHRS and CDR2 YFSETQ. The CDR3 runs 13 residues. After removal of 3 bases from V and 11 bases from J, the junction contained 9 bases not matched to a gene.

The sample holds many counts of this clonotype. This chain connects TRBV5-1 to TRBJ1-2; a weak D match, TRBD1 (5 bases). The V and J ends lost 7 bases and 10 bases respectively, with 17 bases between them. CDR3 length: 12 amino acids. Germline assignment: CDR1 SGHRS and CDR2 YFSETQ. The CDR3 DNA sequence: TGCGCCAGCCAACGGGGGGAGGATGACTACACCTTC. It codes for CASQRGEDDYTF.